The clone carrying this TCR beta chain was found a few times. Its target is not known. Time point of the sample: pre-sensitization, week 0. The treatment denotes: therapeutic diphenylcyclopropenone sensitization with weekly scalp DPC. Blood sampling occurred before each patch-test application. TCRdb called the RACE reads again in MiXCR, with one record for every CDR3 protein. In the table there are around 300,000 distinct CDR3 sequences, roughly 7.4% of which are singletons. This sample was taken from a study of human T cells and chemical hapten exposure. Overall study: Mostly female patients had alopecia areata, totalis or universalis.

The study, taken as a whole, reports: As the donors had alopecia, their immune response may differ from healthy people's.

This CDR3 is 17 amino acids long. CDR1 is DFQATT, CDR2 SNEGSKA, per germline (reference sequence). V was clipped by 0 bases and J by 0 bases, with 15 bases between them. The starting material was whole blood, obtained in connection with sensitization to the hapten diphenylcyclopropenone (DPC). The chain combines TRBV20-1 with TRBJ2-4; possible D gene TRBD1, 6 bases. This TCR was sampled from a man aged 18 to 29 with alopecia areata. Some clones in this sample may be carry-over from other donors' samples. Here the CDR3 reads CSARDLGTFLAKNIQYF. The CDR3 bases are TGCAGTGCTAGAGACCTTGGGACATTTTTAGCCAAAAACATTCAGTACTTC.